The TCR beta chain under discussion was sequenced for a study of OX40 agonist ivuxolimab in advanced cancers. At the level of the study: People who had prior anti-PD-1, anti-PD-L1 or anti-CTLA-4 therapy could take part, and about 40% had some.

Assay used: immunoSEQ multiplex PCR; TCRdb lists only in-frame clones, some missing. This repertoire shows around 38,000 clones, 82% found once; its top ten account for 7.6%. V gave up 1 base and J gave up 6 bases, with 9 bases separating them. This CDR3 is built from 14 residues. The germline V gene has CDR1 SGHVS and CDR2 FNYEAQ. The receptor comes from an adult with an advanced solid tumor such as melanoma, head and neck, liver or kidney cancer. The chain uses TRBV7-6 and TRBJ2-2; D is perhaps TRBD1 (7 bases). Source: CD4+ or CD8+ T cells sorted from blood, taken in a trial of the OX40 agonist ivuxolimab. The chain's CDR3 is CASSLVRGAGELFF. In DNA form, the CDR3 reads TGTGCCAGCAGCTTAGTCAGGGGGGCCGGGGAGCTGTTTTTT.